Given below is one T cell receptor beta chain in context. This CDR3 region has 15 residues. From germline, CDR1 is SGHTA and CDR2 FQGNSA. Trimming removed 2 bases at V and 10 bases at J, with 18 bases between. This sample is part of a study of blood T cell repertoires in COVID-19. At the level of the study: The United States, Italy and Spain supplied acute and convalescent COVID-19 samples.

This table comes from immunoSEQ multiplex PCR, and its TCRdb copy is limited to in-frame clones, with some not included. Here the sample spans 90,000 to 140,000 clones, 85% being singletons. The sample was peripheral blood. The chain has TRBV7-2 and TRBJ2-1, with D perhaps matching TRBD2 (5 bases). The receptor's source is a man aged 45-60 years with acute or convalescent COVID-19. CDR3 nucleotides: TGTGCCAGCAGCTTAAGCCCCGTCGGGGTGGGCGAGCAGTTCTTC. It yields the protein CASSLSPVGVGEQFF.